The sequence of this T cell receptor (beta chain) was determined in a study of blood T cell repertoires in COVID-19. Whole-study context: Sample material is recorded as cDNA or gDNA derived from T cells, B-cell-depleted T cells, or PBMCs.

Produced via immunoSEQ multiplex PCR; TCRdb's table is partial and in-frame only. This repertoire shows about 170,000 clones, 89% found once; its top ten account for more than 0.75%. Study members were between roughly 18 and 100 years old and lived in 20 to 25 US regions. Participant-reported clinical history was the basis for cohort assignment. Two consecutive negative NP/OP PCR tests, clearance, or resolved symptoms defined Cohort 3 recovery. The receptor comes from a woman between 18 and 30 years old who had recovered from COVID-19. What was sequenced was PBMCs or T cells enriched from blood (not recorded which).

The CDR3 coding sequence is TGTGCCACCAGCAGGACGGACAGGGGAGGCGACATTCAGTACTTC. Protein: CATSRTDRGGDIQYF. The J gene is TRBJ2-4, the V gene TRBV15; TRBD1 aligns across 9 bases. J lost 8 bases, V lost 3 bases, and 8 bases had no gene match. The CDR3 extends over 15 amino acids. Germline V lookup: CDR1 LNHNV, CDR2 YYDKDF (reference sequence).